The 5 T cell receptor beta chains below were found in one sample sequenced in a study of blood T cell repertoires in COVID-19. Repertoires were generated with immunoSEQ multiplex PCR, while TCRdb's copy carries only in-frame clones and drops some. The data contain approximately 190,000 clones, roughly nine tenths of them seen just once; the ten biggest clones take up around 1.9%. Specimen: peripheral blood. The receptors shown here come from a man between 65 and 79 years old with active or convalescent COVID-19.

This clone was observed a handful of times. The chain joins TRBV6-5 to TRBJ2-3, with 9 bases aligning to TRBD1. V shed 5 bases and J 6 bases; nucleotides not matched to a gene: 9. CDR3 length: 15 residues. Germline V gene lookup returns CDR1 MNHEY and CDR2 SVGAGI. In nucleotides, the CDR3 is TGTGCCAGCAGTCGTAGACAGGGGGGACATGATACGCAGTATTTT. Protein product: CASSRRQGGHDTQYF.

This sequence joins TRBV6-6 and TRBJ1-2, with 10 bases lining up with TRBD1. The CDR3 runs to 14 residues. V shed 6 bases, J shed 4 bases, and the junction held 5 bases outside the gene matches. CDR1 is MNHNY, CDR2 SVGAGI, per germline (reference sequence). CDR3 region: CASRTGGSLYGYTF. CDR3 bases: TGTGCCAGCAGGACAGGGGGCTCCCTCTATGGCTACACCTTC.

The chain employs TRBV2 and TRBJ1-5, with D hard to call. The germline CDR1 and CDR2 sequences are SNHLY and FYNNEI. Between the trimmed V and J ends, which lost 6 bases and 6 bases, there was a span of 12 bases. This CDR3 is 13 amino acids long. Here the CDR3 DNA reads TGTGCCAGCAGAGTCCCGGGGTCTCAGCCCCAGCATTTT. It yields the protein CASRVPGSQPQHF.

The rearrangement links TRBV15 to TRBJ2-7; a possible D gene is TRBD1 (5 bases). The CDR3 runs to 15 residues. Per germline, CDR1 LNHNV and CDR2 YYDKDF (reference sequence). The V end lost 3 bases, the J end lost 2 bases, and 14 bases lay between the germline ends. CDR3: CATSRPGHGAYEQYF. CDR3 bases: TGTGCCACCAGCAGGCCAGGACACGGAGCCTACGAGCAGTACTTC. Full variable domain (missing parts from reference TRBV15 and TRBJ2-7): DAMVIQNPRYQVTQFGKPVTLSCSQTLNHNVMYWYQQKSSQAPKLLFHYYDKDFNNEADTPDNFQSRRPNTSFCFLDIRSPGLGDTAMYLCATSRPGHGAYEQYFGPGTRLTVT.

The rearrangement uses TRBV27 and TRBJ2-5, with 9 bases that match TRBD1. V lost 7 bases, J lost 3 bases, and 3 bases stayed unmatched. CDR1 and CDR2 (germline): MNHEY, SMNVEV (reference sequence). The CDR3 contains 13 residues. CDR3 region: CASTRTGEETQYF. The CDR3, as DNA: TGTGCCAGCACCAGGACAGGGGAAGAGACCCAGTACTTC.